This TCR beta chain stems from a study of T cells after yellow fever vaccination. There are 15 residues in the CDR3. V gave up 5 bases and J gave up 5 bases, with 18 bases separating them. Germline assignment: CDR1 DFQATT and CDR2 SNEGSKA (reference sequence). Each CDR3 protein is one row after TCRdb ran MiXCR on the 5' RACE reads. This table has some 390,000 distinct CDR3 sequences, roughly a sixth appearing once. Only a few counts were recorded for this clonotype. The rearrangement uses TRBV20-1 and TRBJ2-2, with D perhaps TRBD2 (6 bases). Sequencing was performed on PBMCs, taken before the yellow fever booster vaccination. The receptor was derived from a young man who received the YFV17D yellow fever vaccine. CDR3 nucleotides: TGCAGTGCTGGGAGGTCGGACGCAACAACCGGGGAGCTGTTTTTT. Protein product: CSAGRSDATTGELFF.